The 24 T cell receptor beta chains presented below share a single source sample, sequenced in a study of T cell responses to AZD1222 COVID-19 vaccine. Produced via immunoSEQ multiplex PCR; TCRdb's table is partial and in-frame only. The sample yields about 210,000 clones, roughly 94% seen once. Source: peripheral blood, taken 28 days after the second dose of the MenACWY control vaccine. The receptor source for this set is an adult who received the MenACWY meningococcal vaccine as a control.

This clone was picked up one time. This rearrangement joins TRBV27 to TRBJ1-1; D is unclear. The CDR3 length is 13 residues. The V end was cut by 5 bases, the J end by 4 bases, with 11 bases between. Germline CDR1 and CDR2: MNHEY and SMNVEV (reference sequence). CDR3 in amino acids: CASSPGRSTEAFF. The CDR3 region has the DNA TGTGCCAGCAGTCCCGGGCGGTCCACTGAAGCTTTCTTT.

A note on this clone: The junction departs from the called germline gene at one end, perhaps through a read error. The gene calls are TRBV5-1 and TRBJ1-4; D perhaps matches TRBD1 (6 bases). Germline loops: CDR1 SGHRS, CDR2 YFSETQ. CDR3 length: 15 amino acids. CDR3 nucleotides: TGCGCCAGCAGCTTGGTTGGGACAACAAATGAAAAACTGTTTTTT. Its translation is CASSLVGTTNEKLFF.

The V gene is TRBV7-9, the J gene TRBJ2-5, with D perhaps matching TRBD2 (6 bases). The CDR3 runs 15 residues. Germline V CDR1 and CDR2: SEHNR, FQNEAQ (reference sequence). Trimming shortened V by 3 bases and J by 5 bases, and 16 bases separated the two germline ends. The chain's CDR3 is CASSFLPGTHETQYF. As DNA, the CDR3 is TGTGCCAGCAGCTTCCTCCCGGGGACTCATGAGACCCAGTACTTC.

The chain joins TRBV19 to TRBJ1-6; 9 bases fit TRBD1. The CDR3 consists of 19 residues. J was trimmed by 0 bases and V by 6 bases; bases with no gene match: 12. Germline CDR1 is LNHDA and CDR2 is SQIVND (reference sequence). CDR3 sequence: CASSPGQGPLSSYNSPLHF. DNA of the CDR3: TGTGCCAGTAGCCCCGGACAGGGGCCACTGAGCTCCTATAATTCACCCCTCCACTTT.

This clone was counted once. CDR3 region: CASSGGLAGDNEQFF. DNA of the CDR3: TGCGCCAGCAGCGGGGGACTAGCGGGCGACAATGAGCAGTTCTTC. The chain is built from TRBV5-1 and TRBJ2-1, with 12 bases fitting TRBD2. Looked up from germline, CDR1 is SGHRS and CDR2 is YFSETQ. CDR3 length: 15 amino acids. V lost 4 bases, J lost 5 bases, and 4 bases stayed unmatched.

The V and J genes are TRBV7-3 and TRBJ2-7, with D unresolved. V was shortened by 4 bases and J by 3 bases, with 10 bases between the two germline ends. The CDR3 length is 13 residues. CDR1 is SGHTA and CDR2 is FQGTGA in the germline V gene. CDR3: CASSSDPGYEQYF. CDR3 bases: TGTGCCAGCAGCTCGGACCCAGGCTACGAGCAGTACTTC.

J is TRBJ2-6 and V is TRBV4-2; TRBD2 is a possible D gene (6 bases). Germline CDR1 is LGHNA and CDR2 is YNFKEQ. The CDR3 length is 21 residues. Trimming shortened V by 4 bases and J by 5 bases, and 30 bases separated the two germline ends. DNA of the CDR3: TGTGCCAGCAGCCTGCCGCGGGACGGACCTGGGGCTCAGGAGAGGGCCAACGTCCTGACTTTC. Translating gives CASSLPRDGPGAQERANVLTF.

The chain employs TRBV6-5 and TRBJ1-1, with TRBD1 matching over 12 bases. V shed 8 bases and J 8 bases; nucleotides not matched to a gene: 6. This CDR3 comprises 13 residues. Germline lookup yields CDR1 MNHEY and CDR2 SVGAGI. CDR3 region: CASGGTGGREAFF. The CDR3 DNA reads TGTGCCAGCGGGGGGACAGGGGGCCGAGAAGCTTTCTTT.

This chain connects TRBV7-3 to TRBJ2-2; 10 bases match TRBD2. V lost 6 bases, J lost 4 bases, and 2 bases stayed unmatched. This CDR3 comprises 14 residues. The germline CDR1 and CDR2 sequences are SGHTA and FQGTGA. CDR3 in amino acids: CASRRLAGTGELFF. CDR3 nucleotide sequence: TGTGCCAGCAGGAGACTAGCGGGCACCGGGGAGCTGTTTTTT. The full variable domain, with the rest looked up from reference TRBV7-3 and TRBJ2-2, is GAGVSQTPSNKVTEKGKYVELRCDPISGHTALYWYRQSLGQGPEFLIYFQGTGAADDSGLPNDRFFAVRPEGSVSTLKIQRTERGDSAVYLCASRRLAGTGELFFGEGSRLTVL.

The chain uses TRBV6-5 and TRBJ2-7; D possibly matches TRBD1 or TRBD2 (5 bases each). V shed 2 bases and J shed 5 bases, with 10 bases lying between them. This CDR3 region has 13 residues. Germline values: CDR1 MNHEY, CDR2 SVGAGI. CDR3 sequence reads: CASSYSWGNEQYF. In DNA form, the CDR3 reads TGTGCCAGCAGTTACAGTTGGGGGAACGAGCAGTACTTC.

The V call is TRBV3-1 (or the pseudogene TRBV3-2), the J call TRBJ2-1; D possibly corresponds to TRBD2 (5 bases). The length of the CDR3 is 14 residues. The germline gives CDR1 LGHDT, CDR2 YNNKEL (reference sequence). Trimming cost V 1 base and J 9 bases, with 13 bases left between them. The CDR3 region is CASSQGPGKGEQFF. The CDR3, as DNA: TGTGCCAGCAGCCAAGGTCCGGGGAAAGGTGAGCAGTTCTTC.

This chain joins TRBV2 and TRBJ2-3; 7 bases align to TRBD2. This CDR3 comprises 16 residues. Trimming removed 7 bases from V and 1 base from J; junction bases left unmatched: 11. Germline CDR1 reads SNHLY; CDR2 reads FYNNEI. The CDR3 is CASKYTHGLGTDTQYF. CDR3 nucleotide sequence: TGTGCCAGCAAATATACCCACGGACTAGGCACAGATACGCAGTATTTT.

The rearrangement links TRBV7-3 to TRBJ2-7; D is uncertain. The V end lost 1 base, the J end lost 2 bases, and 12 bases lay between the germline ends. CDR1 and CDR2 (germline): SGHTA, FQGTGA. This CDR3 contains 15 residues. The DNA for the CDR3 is TGTGCCAGCAGCTTAATGGTGGGCCAGGCCTACGAGCAGTACTTC. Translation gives CASSLMVGQAYEQYF.

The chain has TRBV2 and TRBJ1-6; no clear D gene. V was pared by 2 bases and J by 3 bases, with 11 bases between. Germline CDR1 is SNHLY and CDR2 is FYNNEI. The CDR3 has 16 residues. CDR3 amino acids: CASSEPRAGYNSPLHF. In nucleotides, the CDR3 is TGTGCCAGCAGTGAACCGCGGGCTGGCTATAATTCACCCCTCCACTTT.

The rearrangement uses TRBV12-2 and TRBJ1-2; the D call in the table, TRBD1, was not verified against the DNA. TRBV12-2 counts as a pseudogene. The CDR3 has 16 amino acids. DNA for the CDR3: TGTGCAAGTCGCTTTGGTGGGGACAGGGATCTTGGTGGCTACACCTTC. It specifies CASRFGGDRDLGGYTF.

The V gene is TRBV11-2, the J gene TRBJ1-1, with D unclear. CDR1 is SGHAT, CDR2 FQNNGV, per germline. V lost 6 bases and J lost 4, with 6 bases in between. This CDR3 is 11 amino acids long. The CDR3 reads CASSLGTEAFF. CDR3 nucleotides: TGTGCCAGCAGTCTCGGCACTGAAGCTTTCTTT. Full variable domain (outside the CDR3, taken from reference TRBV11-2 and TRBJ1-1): EAGVAQSPRYKIIEKRQSVAFWCNPISGHATLYWYQQILGQGPKLLIQFQNNGVVDDSQLPKDRFSAERLKGVDSTLKIQPAKLEDSAVYLCASSLGTEAFFGQGTRLTVV.

The DNA of the CDR3 is TGTGCCAGCAGCCCCAGACGCGGGGCCACAGATACGCAGTATTTT. Its protein is CASSPRRGATDTQYF. The V and J genes are TRBV14 and TRBJ2-3, with a possible D match to TRBD2 (6 bases). With 4 bases removed from V and 2 bases from J, the gap between germline ends came to 13 bases. Germline V gene lookup returns CDR1 SGHDN and CDR2 FVKESK. The CDR3 contains 15 residues.

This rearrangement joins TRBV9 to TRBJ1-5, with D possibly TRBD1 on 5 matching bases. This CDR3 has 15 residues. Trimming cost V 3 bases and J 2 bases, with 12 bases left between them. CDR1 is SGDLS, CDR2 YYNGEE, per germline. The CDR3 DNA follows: TGTGCCAGCAGCGCATCAGGGTTTGGCAATCAGCCCCAGCATTTT. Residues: CASSASGFGNQPQHF.

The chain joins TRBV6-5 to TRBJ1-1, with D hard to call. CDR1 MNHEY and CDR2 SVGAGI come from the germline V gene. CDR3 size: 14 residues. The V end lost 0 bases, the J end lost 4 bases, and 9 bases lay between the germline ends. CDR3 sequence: CASSYSSKATEAFF. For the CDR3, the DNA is TGTGCCAGCAGTTACTCGAGCAAAGCCACTGAAGCTTTCTTT.

The CDR3 is CASSLRLAGKGGELFF. The DNA of the CDR3 is TGTGCCAGCAGCCTCCGACTAGCGGGAAAGGGCGGGGAGCTGTTTTTT. This rearrangement joins TRBV7-2 to TRBJ2-2, with 11 bases identical to TRBD2. With 5 bases clipped from V and 7 bases from J, the junction kept 9 bases outside the gene matches. Germline lookup yields CDR1 SGHTA and CDR2 FQGNSA. The CDR3 contains 16 residues.

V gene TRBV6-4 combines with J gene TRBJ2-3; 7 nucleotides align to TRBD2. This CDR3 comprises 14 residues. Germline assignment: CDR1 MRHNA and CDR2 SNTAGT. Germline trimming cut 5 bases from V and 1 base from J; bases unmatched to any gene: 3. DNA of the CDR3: TGTGCCAGCAGTCGTCGGGGGGGCACAGATACGCAGTATTTT. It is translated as CASSRRGGTDTQYF.

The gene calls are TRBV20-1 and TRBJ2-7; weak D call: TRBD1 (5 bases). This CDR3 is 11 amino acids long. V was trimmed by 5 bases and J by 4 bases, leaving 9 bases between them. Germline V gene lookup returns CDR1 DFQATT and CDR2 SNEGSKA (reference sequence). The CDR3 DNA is TGCAGTGCTCCCGGACATTACGAGCAGTACTTC. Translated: CSAPGHYEQYF.

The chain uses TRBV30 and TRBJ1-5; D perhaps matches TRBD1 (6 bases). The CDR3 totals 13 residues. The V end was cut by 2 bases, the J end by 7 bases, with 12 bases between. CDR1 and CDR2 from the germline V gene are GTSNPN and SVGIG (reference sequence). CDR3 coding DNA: TGTGCCTGGAGTTCTACCGACAGGCAGCCCCAGCATTTT. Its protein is CAWSSTDRQPQHF.

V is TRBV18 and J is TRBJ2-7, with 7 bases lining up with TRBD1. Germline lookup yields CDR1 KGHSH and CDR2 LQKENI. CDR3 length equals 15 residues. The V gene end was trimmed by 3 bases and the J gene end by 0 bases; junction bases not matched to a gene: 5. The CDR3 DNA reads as TGTGCCAGCTCACCCGGGACAGAGAGCTCCTACGAGCAGTACTTC. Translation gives CASSPGTESSYEQYF.